These 16 T cell receptor beta chains were all obtained from the same sample, sequenced in a study of CD8 T cells in ankylosing spondylitis. One entry per CDR3 protein results from TCRdb running MiXCR on the 5' RACE reads. This repertoire shows about 150,000 distinct CDR3 sequences, 40% to 50% found once; its top ten account for 13% to 15%. Sequencing input: synovial fluid, either unsorted or a sorted T cell fraction (not recorded which). The receptors here all came from a male donor with ankylosing spondylitis.

The rearrangement joins TRBV3-1 to TRBJ1-3, with D perhaps matching TRBD1 (6 bases). The CDR3 spans 16 residues. Germline V CDR1 and CDR2: LGHDT, YNNKEL (reference sequence). The V gene lost 3 bases and the J gene lost 2 bases, with 14 bases spanning the gap. The CDR3 sequence is CASSHPPQGPGNTIYF. CDR3 DNA: TGTGCCAGCAGCCACCCTCCACAGGGTCCTGGAAACACCATATATTTT.

This clonotype was detected many times. The chain links TRBV20-1 to TRBJ1-2; possible D gene TRBD1, 5 bases. This CDR3 is 13 amino acids long. Trimming shortened V by 6 bases and J by 4 bases, and 15 bases separated the two germline ends. CDR1 is DFQATT, CDR2 SNEGSKA, per germline (reference sequence). The CDR3 nucleotides are TGCAGTGCCCCAGCCCCAGGGTCCTATGGCTACACCTTC. Encoded protein: CSAPAPGSYGYTF.

The genes are TRBV12-3 or TRBV12-4 and TRBJ2-4, with TRBD2 matching 12 bases. The V segment lost 4 bases and the J segment 2 bases; nucleotides outside the gene matches: 6. The CDR3 has 17 amino acids. The CDR3 reads CASSSSGRAVTKNIQYF. In nucleotides, the CDR3 is TGTGCCAGCAGTTCTAGCGGGAGGGCCGTAACCAAAAACATTCAGTACTTC.

V usage is TRBV7-8 and J usage is TRBJ1-1; D remains unclear. The CDR3 length is 17 residues. Germline CDR1 SGHVS, CDR2 FQNEAQ. The germline V and J ends were trimmed by 4 bases and 1 base, with 19 bases remaining between them. This CDR3 reads CASSSHFNSIGNTEAFF. CDR3 bases: TGTGCCAGCAGCTCCCACTTCAATTCGATCGGGAACACTGAAGCTTTCTTT.

This clonotype was counted only a few times. J is TRBJ1-5 and V is TRBV28; maybe TRBD1 (6 bases). This CDR3 has 15 amino acids. V was shortened by 2 bases and J by 1 base, with 9 bases between the two germline ends. The V gene's germline CDR1 is MDHEN and CDR2 SYDVKM. CDR3 sequence: CASSLMGASNQPQHF. The DNA for the CDR3 is TGTGCCAGCAGTTTAATGGGGGCCAGCAATCAGCCCCAGCATTTT.

This clonotype was detected once. This rearrangement joins TRBV27 to TRBJ1-1, with 9 bases aligning to TRBD1. Germline trimming cut 5 bases from V and 5 bases from J; bases unmatched to any gene: 9. The germline V gene has CDR1 MNHEY and CDR2 SMNVEV (reference sequence). CDR3 length: 15 residues. CDR3 loop: CASSLDRGRITEAFF. DNA of the CDR3: TGTGCCAGCAGTCTGGACAGGGGAAGAATAACTGAAGCTTTCTTT.

The chain links TRBV27 to TRBJ2-7; possibly TRBD1 for D (6 bases). This CDR3 has 15 amino acids. Germline values: CDR1 MNHEY, CDR2 SMNVEV (reference sequence). V was trimmed by 5 bases and J by 2 bases, leaving 16 bases between them. The CDR3: CASSLRGGLTYEQYF. In DNA form, the CDR3 reads TGTGCCAGCAGTCTACGTGGGGGCCTCACCTACGAGCAGTACTTC.

This clonotype has only a few counts. The J gene is TRBJ2-1, the V gene TRBV29-1; D is undetermined. Germline loops: CDR1 SQVTM, CDR2 ANQGSEA. V was cut by 2 bases and J by 7 bases, with 12 bases left in between. The CDR3 length is 13 residues. CDR3 residues: CSVERQIYNEQFF. CDR3 nucleotides: TGCAGCGTTGAACGTCAGATTTATAATGAGCAGTTCTTC.

This clonotype was seen many times. The rearrangement joins TRBV2 to TRBJ2-4, with 9 bases aligning to TRBD1. Germline CDR1 SNHLY, CDR2 FYNNEI. With 2 bases clipped from V and 2 bases from J, the junction kept 10 bases outside the gene matches. The CDR3 sequence is 18 residues long. CDR3 nucleotides: TGTGCCAGCAGTGAACTAGCGGACAGGGGTCTAACCAAAAACATTCAGTACTTC. Its translation is CASSELADRGLTKNIQYF.

This clonotype was observed a few times. The rearrangement uses TRBV10-1 and TRBJ1-3; D is undetermined. The CDR3 length is 14 residues. CDR1 is WNHNN and CDR2 is SYGVQD in the germline V gene (reference sequence). The V and J ends lost 6 bases and 2 bases respectively, with 11 bases between them. CDR3 nucleotide sequence: TGCGCCAGCAGCTCGGGTCCTCCTGGAAACACCATATATTTT. Translation: CASSSGPPGNTIYF.

The chain couples TRBV7-9 to TRBJ2-7; D is ambiguous. This CDR3 has 13 residues. Germline V CDR1 and CDR2: SEHNR, FQNEAQ (reference sequence). V dropped 5 bases and J dropped 4 bases, with 12 bases sitting between them. The chain's CDR3 is CASSPPSDYEQYF. CDR3 DNA sequence: TGTGCCAGCAGCCCACCTTCGGATTACGAGCAGTACTTC.

This chain uses TRBV5-5 with TRBJ2-5, with D perhaps TRBD2 (5 bases). CDR3 length: 18 residues. Germline CDR1 SGHKS, CDR2 YYEKEE (reference sequence). V was pared by 3 bases and J by 4 bases, with 25 bases between. CDR3 in amino acids: CASSSEEGLPGIRETQYF. DNA for the CDR3: TGTGCCAGCAGCTCGGAGGAAGGACTGCCGGGGATCCGAGAGACCCAGTACTTC.

The chain has TRBV6-1 and TRBJ1-3, with 8 bases identical to TRBD1. Germline trimming cut 3 bases from V and 0 bases from J; bases unmatched to any gene: 13. The CDR3 spans 19 residues. From germline, CDR1 is MNHNS and CDR2 SASEGT. CDR3 bases: TGTGCCAGCAGTGAGGGCAGCCCAGGGGGCGATCTCTCTGGAAACACCATATATTTT. This gives the protein CASSEGSPGGDLSGNTIYF.

The V call is TRBV6-2 or TRBV6-3, the J call TRBJ2-1; perhaps D is TRBD1 or TRBD2 (6 bases each). The germline V gene has CDR1 MNHEY and CDR2 SVGEGT. The CDR3 has 15 amino acids. Trimming removed 7 bases at V and 7 bases at J, with 20 bases between. The CDR3: CASNSLPEGGNEQFF. The DNA for the CDR3 is TGTGCCAGCAACTCGCTGCCCGAGGGGGGTAATGAGCAGTTCTTC.

V gene TRBV10-2 combines with J gene TRBJ2-7; 11 bases are a match to TRBD2. J was trimmed by 1 base and V by 5 bases; bases with no gene match: 10. Germline assignment: CDR1 WSHSY and CDR2 SAAADI. This CDR3 is built from 17 residues. The chain's CDR3 is CASSSLAGEMSSYEQYF. CDR3 in DNA: TGCGCCAGCAGTTCACTAGCGGGAGAGATGAGTTCCTACGAGCAGTACTTC.

The rearrangement uses TRBV5-1 and TRBJ1-4; D is perhaps TRBD1 (6 bases). This CDR3 is 16 amino acids long. CDR1 is SGHRS, CDR2 YFSETQ, per germline. V dropped 2 bases and J dropped 0 bases, with 11 bases sitting between them. In nucleotides, the CDR3 is TGCGCCAGCAGCTTCCGGAAGGGGGCAACTAATGAAAAACTGTTTTTT. Protein sequence: CASSFRKGATNEKLFF. The whole variable domain, filled in from reference TRBV5-1 and TRBJ1-4, reads KAGVTQTPRYLIKTRGQQVTLSCSPISGHRSVSWYQQTPGQGLQFLFEYFSETQRNKGNFPGRFSGRQFSNSRSEMNVSTLELGDSALYLCASSFRKGATNEKLFFGSGTQLSVL.